This entry lists 23 T cell receptor beta chains sequenced from one sample in a study. MiXCR was run by TCRdb on the 5' RACE reads, yielding one entry per CDR3 protein. Here the sample spans 62,000 or so distinct CDR3 sequences, just under 30% being singletons. The sequencing sample was made of tumor-infiltrating naive CD4+ T cells sorted from the breast tumor. Subset here: naive CD4+ T cells, CD4+CD45RA+CD25-. The receptor source for this set is a female donor with breast cancer.

The chain recombines TRBV7-3 with TRBJ2-6, with D possibly being TRBD1 (5 bases). Germline CDR1 SGHTA, CDR2 FQGTGA. V lost 5 bases and J 4 bases, leaving 18 bases between the germline ends. The CDR3 totals 17 residues. Written as DNA, the CDR3 is TGTGCCAGCAGCGCGTCCGGACAAACGTCCGGGGCCAACGTCCTGACTTTC. This codes for CASSASGQTSGANVLTF.

This clonotype was seen a handful of times. The J gene is TRBJ2-3, the V gene TRBV5-1, with TRBD2 as a possible D gene (5 bases). The CDR3 sequence is 13 residues long. Germline V gene data show CDR1 as SGHRS and CDR2 as YFSETQ. Trimming took 2 bases from V and 4 from J, leaving 8 bases between them. For the CDR3, the DNA is TGCGCCAGCAGCTTCGGTAGCGCAGATACGCAGTATTTT. The encoded protein is CASSFGSADTQYF.

This clonotype was counted a few times. The chain has TRBV12-3 or TRBV12-4 and TRBJ1-5; possibly TRBD1 for D (6 bases). The ends were cut back, 3 bases at V and 5 bases at J, with 14 bases in the middle. The CDR3 totals 15 residues. The CDR3 nucleotides read TGTGCCAGCAGTTTTGCGGGGGGCCCCCATCAGCCCCAGCATTTT. Amino acid sequence: CASSFAGGPHQPQHF.

For this clonotype: A junction boundary mismatches the germline segment, possibly from a read error. This chain joins TRBV7-9 and TRBJ2-3; D unclear. CDR3 length: 15 amino acids. Germline CDR1 reads SEHNR; CDR2 reads FQNEAQ (reference sequence). In nucleotides, the CDR3 is TGTGCCAGCAGCTTAAGGCAATCCAACACAGATACGCAGTGTTTT. Protein: CASSLRQSNTDTQCF.

The chain carries TRBV28 and TRBJ1-2; weak D call: TRBD1 (5 bases). CDR3 length equals 14 residues. The ends were cut back, 6 bases at V and 7 bases at J, with 18 bases in the middle. CDR1 and CDR2 from the germline V gene are MDHEN and SYDVKM. The CDR3 DNA reads as TGTGCCAGCAGACGCACAGGACCGACTGGTGGCTACACCTTC. Protein product: CASRRTGPTGGYTF.

This rearrangement joins TRBV27 to TRBJ1-6; TRBD1 might be the D (5 bases). V was trimmed by 0 bases and J by 8 bases, leaving 8 bases between them. Germline V gene lookup returns CDR1 MNHEY and CDR2 SMNVEV (reference sequence). The CDR3 sequence is 14 residues long. The CDR3 protein is CASSLSREHSPLHF. DNA of the CDR3: TGTGCCAGCAGTTTATCCAGGGAGCATTCACCCCTCCACTTT.

The chain links TRBV7-8 to TRBJ1-2, with TRBD1 identical over 8 bases. This CDR3 is built from 15 residues. In germline, CDR1 is SGHVS, CDR2 FQNEAQ. After removal of 1 base from V and 6 bases from J, the junction contained 7 bases not matched to a gene. CDR3 region: CASSLVPGGEDGYTF. DNA for the CDR3: TGTGCCAGCAGCTTAGTCCCAGGGGGCGAGGATGGCTACACCTTC.

This clonotype has just a few counts. The chain joins TRBV11-3 to TRBJ2-3; D call uncertain. The CDR3 loop spans 14 amino acids. Germline CDR1 is SGHNT and CDR2 is YENEEA. Trimming cost V 4 bases and J 0 bases, with 8 bases left between them. The CDR3 DNA follows: TGTGCCAGCAGCTGGACCACAAGCACAGATACGCAGTATTTT. Amino acid sequence: CASSWTTSTDTQYF.

This chain links TRBV5-1 with TRBJ2-5, with a possible D match to TRBD1 (6 bases). V lost 4 bases and J lost 0, with 10 bases in between. The CDR3 has 14 residues. Germline assignment: CDR1 SGHRS and CDR2 YFSETQ. The CDR3 DNA reads TGCGCCAGCAGCACAAGGACAGACCAAGAGACCCAGTACTTC. Translated: CASSTRTDQETQYF. The complete variable domain, with remaining parts taken from reference TRBV5-1 and TRBJ2-5, reads KAGVTQTPRYLIKTRGQQVTLSCSPISGHRSVSWYQQTPGQGLQFLFEYFSETQRNKGNFPGRFSGRQFSNSRSEMNVSTLELGDSALYLCASSTRTDQETQYFGPGTRLLVL.

The CDR3, as DNA: TGTGCCAGCAGTTCCGTAGGGGCCGGGGAGCTGTTTTTT. It yields the protein CASSSVGAGELFF. The V call is TRBV6-6, the J call TRBJ2-2; D might be TRBD1 (5 bases). The length of the CDR3 is 13 residues. Deletions cut 4 bases from V and 6 bases from J, with 9 bases between. CDR1 and CDR2 (germline): MNHNY, SVGAGI (reference sequence).

The chain couples TRBV29-1 to TRBJ2-5; possibly TRBD1 for D (5 bases). The V gene's germline CDR1 is SQVTM and CDR2 ANQGSEA. The CDR3 is 15 residues long. The CDR3 is CNVESTGRTLETQYF. The CDR3 bases are TGCAACGTCGAGAGTACAGGCCGGACGTTAGAGACCCAGTACTTC.

This clonotype has a handful of counts. The chain links TRBV5-1 to TRBJ1-4, with D unclear. CDR3 length equals 14 residues. The V and J ends lost 1 base and 7 bases respectively, with 11 bases between them. Germline CDR1 is SGHRS and CDR2 is YFSETQ. The CDR3 reads CASSLSYLGEKLFF. CDR3 DNA sequence: TGCGCCAGCAGCTTGAGTTACCTCGGTGAAAAACTGTTTTTT. Drawing the rest from reference TRBV5-1 and TRBJ1-4, the complete variable domain is KAGVTQTPRYLIKTRGQQVTLSCSPISGHRSVSWYQQTPGQGLQFLFEYFSETQRNKGNFPGRFSGRQFSNSRSEMNVSTLELGDSALYLCASSLSYLGEKLFFGSGTQLSVL.

V is TRBV2 and J is TRBJ2-5, with D possibly being TRBD2 (5 bases). This CDR3 has 15 residues. Trimming left V 3 bases short and J 5 bases short, with 16 bases between. CDR1 is SNHLY, CDR2 FYNNEI, per germline. DNA for the CDR3: TGTGCCAGCAGTGATCGGAGTGGACGAGGGGAGACCCAGTACTTC. Its translation: CASSDRSGRGETQYF.

The chain employs TRBV5-6 and TRBJ2-3; a possible D gene is TRBD2 (5 bases). From germline, CDR1 is SGHDT and CDR2 YYEEEE. V shed 1 base and J shed 4 bases, with 13 bases lying between them. This CDR3 contains 15 residues. For the CDR3, the DNA is TGTGCCAGCAGCTTGAGGGAGAGAGTGGCAGATACGCAGTATTTT. Translation gives CASSLRERVADTQYF.

The rearrangement links TRBV6-1 to TRBJ1-2, with 10 bases that match TRBD1. This CDR3 is built from 16 residues. Trimming took 4 bases from V and 4 from J; bases not matched to a gene: 9. Germline lookup yields CDR1 MNHNS and CDR2 SASEGT. CDR3 nucleotides: TGTGCCAGCAGTGGAAGTTGGGACAGGGGCGTCTATGGCTACACCTTC. This sequence encodes CASSGSWDRGVYGYTF.

With regard to this clonotype: At one end, the junction sequence differs from germline, possibly due to a read error. V gene TRBV7-9 combines with J gene TRBJ2-6; TRBD1 is a possible D gene (6 bases). CDR1 is SEHNR, CDR2 FQNEAQ, per germline (reference sequence). This CDR3 contains 15 residues. The CDR3 DNA is TGTGCCGGCAGCTCGCTCGACAGGCCCTTCAACGTCCTGACTTTC. It codes for CAGSSLDRPFNVLTF.

This clonotype has at least ten counts. The V gene is TRBV28, the J gene TRBJ2-7; 11 nucleotides agree with TRBD2. The CDR3 runs 15 residues. In germline, CDR1 is MDHEN, CDR2 SYDVKM. The V and J ends lost 6 bases and 0 bases, in that order; junction bases with no gene match: 4. CDR3 sequence reads: CASRRLAGNSYEQYF. CDR3 DNA sequence: TGTGCCAGCAGAAGACTAGCGGGGAACTCCTACGAGCAGTACTTC.

This clonotype has just one count. A much larger clone differs from this one at a single base, so this may be a read error. V gene TRBV20-1 combines with J gene TRBJ2-2; tentatively, D is TRBD2 (6 bases). Trimming shortened V by 5 bases and J by 4 bases, and 20 bases separated the two germline ends. The CDR3 spans 16 residues. Germline loops: CDR1 DFQATT, CDR2 SNEGSKA (reference sequence). The CDR3 nucleotides read TGCAGTGCTGGAGGGCTTTTGCGGGGAAGCACCGGGGAGCTGTTTTTT. Encoded protein: CSAGGLLRGSTGELFF.

This chain links TRBV10-1 with TRBJ1-1, with D maybe TRBD1 (5 bases). The germline V and J ends were trimmed by 5 bases and 2 bases, with 9 bases remaining between them. In germline, CDR1 is WNHNN, CDR2 SYGVQD (reference sequence). This CDR3 comprises 13 residues. The CDR3 loop is CASSSGFNTEAFF. The CDR3 coding sequence is TGCGCCAGCAGTTCAGGGTTTAACACTGAAGCTTTCTTT.

This clonotype was counted many times. J is TRBJ1-2 and V is TRBV12-3 or TRBV12-4, with 8 bases identical to TRBD1. V was clipped by 6 bases and J by 6 bases; unmatched bases: 3. This CDR3 comprises 12 residues. The CDR3: CASRVQGDGYTF. CDR3 nucleotides: TGTGCCAGCAGAGTACAGGGGGATGGCTACACCTTC.

As for this clonotype: A much larger clone lies one base from this, so it may be a read error. The chain employs TRBV6-5 and TRBJ1-2; D is perhaps TRBD1 (5 bases). Deletions cut 4 bases from V and 7 bases from J, with 13 bases between. The germline V gene encodes CDR1 MNHEY and CDR2 SVGAGI. The CDR3 is 13 residues long. CDR3 DNA sequence: TGTGCCAGCAGTTCGGCTTACAGGCTTGGCTACACCTTC. Protein product: CASSSAYRLGYTF.

In regard to this clonotype: A junction end diverges from the germline sequence, so it may reflect a read error. The chain links TRBV9 to TRBJ2-2; TRBD2 agrees at 10 bases. The CDR3 runs 15 residues. Germline-derived CDR1 and CDR2 are SGDLS and YYNGEE. CDR3: CASSESGRAFGELSF. The CDR3 DNA follows: TGTGCCAGCAGCGAAAGCGGGAGGGCCTTCGGGGAGCTGTCTTTT.

This chain links TRBV14 with TRBJ1-3; no clear D. Per germline, CDR1 SGHDN and CDR2 FVKESK. Trimming shortened V by 2 bases and J by 3 bases, and 11 bases separated the two germline ends. The CDR3 is made up of 15 amino acids. This CDR3 is CASSQSRVGGNTIYF. CDR3 in DNA: TGTGCCAGCAGCCAATCAAGAGTAGGTGGAAACACCATATATTTT.